A selection of T cell receptor beta chains follows, all from one sample in a study of beta chain features in type 1 diabetes. The repertoire was sequenced with immunoSEQ multiplex PCR; TCRdb's copy has only in-frame clones and lacks some. Among some 350,000 clones listed, over 9% were seen once. The source material was central memory CD4+ T cells from blood. These receptors all stem from a man between 25 and 39 years old with type 1 diabetes. CDR3s include the opening cysteine and the closing phenylalanine or tryptophan. The D gene is left open where the match is weak. Clone size appears in some rows only: once, few, many, or a class for an expanded clone.

CDR3 protein: CASSPGQTYEQYF
CDR3 DNA: TGTGCCAGCAGTCCGGGACAGACCTACGAGCAGTACTTC
D gene: TRBD1
clone size: few
V gene: TRBV27
CDR3 length: 13
J gene: TRBJ2-7

CDR3 protein: CASSQEYTGRNTEAFF
CDR3 DNA: TGTGCCAGCAGCCAAGAATACACAGGACGGAACACTGAAGCTTTCTTT
D gene: NA
clone size: few
V gene: TRBV14
CDR3 length: 16
J gene: TRBJ1-1

CDR3 protein: CASSLAVGTTYNEQFF
CDR3 DNA: TGTGCCAGCAGCTTAGCGGTCGGGACAACTTACAATGAGCAGTTCTTC
D gene: NA
clone size: NA
V gene: TRBV7-2
CDR3 length: 16
J gene: TRBJ2-1

CDR3 protein: CAWRTSGRRNEQYF
CDR3 DNA: TGTGCCTGGAGGACTAGCGGGAGGAGGAACGAGCAGTACTTC
D gene: TRBD2
clone size: few
V gene: TRBV30
CDR3 length: 14
J gene: TRBJ2-7

CDR3 protein: CASSLSVGGTFF
CDR3 DNA: TGTGCCAGCAGTTTATCCGTTGGCGGGACTTTCTTT
D gene: NA
clone size: many
V gene: TRBV28
CDR3 length: 12
J gene: TRBJ1-1

CDR3 protein: CASSYRDIGELFF
CDR3 DNA: TGTGCCAGCAGTTACCGGGACATCGGGGAGCTGTTTTTT
D gene: NA
clone size: few
V gene: TRBV6-6
CDR3 length: 13
J gene: TRBJ2-2

CDR3 protein: CASSFRTGGETQYF
CDR3 DNA: TGTGCCAGCAGCTTTAGGACAGGGGGTGAGACCCAGTACTTC
D gene: TRBD1
clone size: NA
V gene: TRBV7-9
CDR3 length: 14
J gene: TRBJ2-5

CDR3 protein: CAGGLAGVDTQYF
CDR3 DNA: TGTGCCGGGGGACTAGCGGGGGTGGATACGCAGTATTTT
D gene: TRBD2
clone size: NA
V gene: TRBV11-2
CDR3 length: 13
J gene: TRBJ2-3

CDR3 protein: CASSRQGSNQPQHF
CDR3 DNA: TGCGCCAGCAGCCGACAGGGGAGCAATCAGCCCCAGCATTTT
D gene: TRBD1
clone size: many
V gene: TRBV4-1
CDR3 length: 14
J gene: TRBJ1-5

CDR3 protein: CASSLRASGSYEQYF
CDR3 DNA: TGTGCCAGCAGCCTAAGGGCTAGCGGGAGCTACGAGCAGTACTTC
D gene: TRBD2
clone size: few
V gene: TRBV7-6
CDR3 length: 15
J gene: TRBJ2-7